This TCR beta chain derives from a study of blood T cell repertoires in COVID-19. As for the study in general: Sites across the United States, Italy and Spain contributed samples from acute and convalescent COVID-19. T cells, B-cell-depleted T cells, or PBMCs provided the cDNA or gDNA that served as material.

V trimming: 5 bases; J trimming: 6 bases; junction bases outside the gene matches: 4. The CDR3 length is 12 residues. How the authors handled the data: Amplification of reference gene primers provided the estimated nucleated cell counts. Sequencing was performed with immunoSEQ multiplex PCR; in TCRdb, only in-frame clones are kept and a portion is missing. V and J calls plus clone size are reproduced from that table; the DNA served to infer D and trimming. The data show around 180,000 clones, about 82% seen once. The chain is built from TRBV12-3 or TRBV12-4 and TRBJ2-7, with TRBD1 identical over 7 bases. Sequencing was carried out using peripheral blood. The sequence was obtained from a man between 70 and 80 years old with active or convalescent COVID-19. The CDR3 loop is CASSGDSTEQYF. The CDR3 nucleotides read TGTGCCAGCAGTGGGGACAGCACCGAGCAGTACTTC.